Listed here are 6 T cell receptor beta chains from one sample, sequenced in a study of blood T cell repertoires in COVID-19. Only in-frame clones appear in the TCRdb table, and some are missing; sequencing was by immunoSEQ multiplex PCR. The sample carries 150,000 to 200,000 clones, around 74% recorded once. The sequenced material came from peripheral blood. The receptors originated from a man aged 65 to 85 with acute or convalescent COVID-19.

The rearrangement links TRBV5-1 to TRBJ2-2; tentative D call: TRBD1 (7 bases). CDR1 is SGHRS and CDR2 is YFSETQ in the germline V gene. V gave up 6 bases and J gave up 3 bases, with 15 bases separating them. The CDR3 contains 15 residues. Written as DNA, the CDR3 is TGCGCCAGCATCCCGCGGGACAGTTACACCGGGGAGCTGTTTTTT. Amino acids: CASIPRDSYTGELFF.

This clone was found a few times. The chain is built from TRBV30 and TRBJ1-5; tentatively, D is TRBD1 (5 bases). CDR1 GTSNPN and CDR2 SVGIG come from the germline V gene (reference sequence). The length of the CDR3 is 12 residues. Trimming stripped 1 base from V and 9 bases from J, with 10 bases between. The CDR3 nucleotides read TGTGCCTGGAGTGGGGTGGGGCGGCCCCAGCATTTT. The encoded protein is CAWSGVGRPQHF.

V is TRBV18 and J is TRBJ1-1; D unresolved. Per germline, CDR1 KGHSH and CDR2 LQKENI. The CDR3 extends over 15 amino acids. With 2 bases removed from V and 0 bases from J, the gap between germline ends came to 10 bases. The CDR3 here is CASSPFEALNTEAFF. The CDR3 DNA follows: TGTGCCAGCTCACCATTTGAGGCATTGAACACTGAAGCTTTCTTT.

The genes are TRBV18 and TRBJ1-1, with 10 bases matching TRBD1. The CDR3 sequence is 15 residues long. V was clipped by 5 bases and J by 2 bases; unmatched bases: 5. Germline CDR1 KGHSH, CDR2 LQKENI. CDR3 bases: TGTGCCAGCTCAGAGGACAGGGGGACAAACACTGAAGCTTTCTTT. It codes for CASSEDRGTNTEAFF.

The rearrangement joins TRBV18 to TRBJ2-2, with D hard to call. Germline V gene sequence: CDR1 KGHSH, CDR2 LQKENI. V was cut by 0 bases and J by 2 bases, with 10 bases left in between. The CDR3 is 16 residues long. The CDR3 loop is CASSPPLAENTGELFF. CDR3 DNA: TGTGCCAGCTCACCACCTTTGGCAGAAAACACCGGGGAGCTGTTTTTT.

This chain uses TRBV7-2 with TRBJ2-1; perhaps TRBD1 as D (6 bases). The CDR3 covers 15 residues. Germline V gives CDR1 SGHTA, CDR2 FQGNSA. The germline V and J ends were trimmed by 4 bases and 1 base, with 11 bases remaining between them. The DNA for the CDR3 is TGTGCCAGCAGCTCCCAGGGGTCGTCCTACAATGAGCAGTTCTTC. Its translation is CASSSQGSSYNEQFF.